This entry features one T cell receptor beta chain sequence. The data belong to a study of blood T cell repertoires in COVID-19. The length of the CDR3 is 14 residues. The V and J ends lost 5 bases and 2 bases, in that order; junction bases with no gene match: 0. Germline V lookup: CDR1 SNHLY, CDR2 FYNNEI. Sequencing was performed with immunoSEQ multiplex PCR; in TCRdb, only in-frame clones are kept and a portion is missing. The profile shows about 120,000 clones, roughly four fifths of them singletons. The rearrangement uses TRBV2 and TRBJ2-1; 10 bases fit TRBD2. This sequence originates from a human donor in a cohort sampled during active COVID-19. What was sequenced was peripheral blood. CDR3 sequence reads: CASSSGGAYNEQFF. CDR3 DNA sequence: TGTGCCAGCAGTAGCGGGGGGGCCTACAATGAGCAGTTCTTC.